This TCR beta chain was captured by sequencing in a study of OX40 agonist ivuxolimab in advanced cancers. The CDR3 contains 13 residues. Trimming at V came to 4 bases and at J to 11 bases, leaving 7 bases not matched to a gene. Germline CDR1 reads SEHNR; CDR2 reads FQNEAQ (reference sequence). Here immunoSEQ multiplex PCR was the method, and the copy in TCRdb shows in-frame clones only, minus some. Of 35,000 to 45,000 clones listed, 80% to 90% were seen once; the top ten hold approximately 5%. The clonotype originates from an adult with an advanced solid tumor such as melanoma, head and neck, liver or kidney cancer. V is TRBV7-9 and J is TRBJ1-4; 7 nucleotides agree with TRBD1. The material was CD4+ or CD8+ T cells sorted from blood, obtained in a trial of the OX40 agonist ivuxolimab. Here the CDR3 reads CASSSLTGAKLFF. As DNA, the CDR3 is TGTGCCAGCAGCTCATTAACAGGGGCGAAACTGTTTTTT. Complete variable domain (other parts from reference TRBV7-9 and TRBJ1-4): DTGVSQNPRHKITKRGQNVTFRCDPISEHNRLYWYRQTLGQGPEFLTYFQNEAQLEKSRLLSDRFSAERPKGSFSTLEIQRTEQGDSAMYLCASSSLTGAKLFFGSGTQLSVL.